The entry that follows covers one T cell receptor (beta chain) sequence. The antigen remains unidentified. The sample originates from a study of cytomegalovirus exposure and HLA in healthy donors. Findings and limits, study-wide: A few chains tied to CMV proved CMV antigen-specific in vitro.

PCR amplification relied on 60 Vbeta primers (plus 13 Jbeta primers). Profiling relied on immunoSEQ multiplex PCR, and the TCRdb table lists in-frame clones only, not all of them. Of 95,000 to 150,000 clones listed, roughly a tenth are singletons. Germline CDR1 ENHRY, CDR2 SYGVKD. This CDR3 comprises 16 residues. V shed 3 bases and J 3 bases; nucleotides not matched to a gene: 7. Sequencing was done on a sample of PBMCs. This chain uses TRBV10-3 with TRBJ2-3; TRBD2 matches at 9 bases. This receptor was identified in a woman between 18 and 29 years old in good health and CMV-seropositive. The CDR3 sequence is CAISDPPSGVTDTQYF. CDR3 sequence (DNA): TGTGCCATCAGTGACCCCCCTAGCGGGGTGACAGATACGCAGTATTTT.